This record covers a single TCR beta chain. This sample was included in a study of control samples from healthy donors and cancer patients. Libraries were prepared by immunoSEQ multiplex PCR; TCRdb keeps only in-frame clonotypes and omits some of them. The sample lists some 410,000 clones, about nine tenths occurring once. Germline V gene sequence: CDR1 MDHEN, CDR2 SYDVKM. The V and J ends lost 7 bases and 0 bases respectively, with 7 bases between them. This CDR3 is 12 amino acids long. This TCR derives from a man aged 35-49 years with head and neck cancer. V gene TRBV28 combines with J gene TRBJ2-7; TRBD1 might be the D (5 bases). What was sequenced was PBMCs. The CDR3 here is CASKTASYEQYF. CDR3 DNA sequence: TGTGCCAGCAAGACAGCCTCCTACGAGCAGTACTTC.